Sequencing of this T cell receptor (beta chain) was carried out in a study of blood T cell repertoires in COVID-19. Turning to the study itself: Collection of acute and convalescent COVID-19 samples took place in the United States, Italy and Spain. T cells, B-cell-depleted T cells, or PBMCs provided the cDNA or gDNA that served as material.

Methods used by the authors: Amplifying reference gene primers gave estimates of nucleated cell counts. Assay: immunoSEQ multiplex PCR; the TCRdb copy retains only in-frame clones and omits some. D and trimming come from the DNA, and the V and J calls and clone size come from that table. The sample includes approximately 50,000 clones, approximately 80% of them seen just once. The V and J ends lost 0 bases and 6 bases respectively, with 19 bases between them. The CDR3 runs to 17 residues. Germline V lookup: CDR1 LGHNA, CDR2 YSLEER. V usage is TRBV4-3 and J usage is TRBJ2-3; TRBD2 might be the D (7 bases). The sequence was collected from a man aged 65 to 85 with active COVID-19. Sequenced material: peripheral blood. In nucleotides, the CDR3 is TGCGCCAGCAGCCAAGATTATCCGGGGGGCCCCCAGGATACGCAGTATTTT. Translating gives CASSQDYPGGPQDTQYF.